The clone carrying this TCR beta chain showed up just once. CDR3 size: 13 residues. CDR1 and CDR2 from the germline V gene are SGHVS and FQNEAQ. The V gene lost 2 bases and the J gene lost 3 bases, with 7 bases spanning the gap. These data come from a study of blood T cell repertoires in COVID-19. Method: immunoSEQ multiplex PCR; TCRdb's copy keeps in-frame clones and lacks some. The table has 300,000 to 450,000 clones, 85% seen once. This sequence was found in a young woman with acute or convalescent COVID-19. The chain joins TRBV7-8 to TRBJ1-2, with D possibly TRBD1 on 6 matching bases. The specimen sequenced was peripheral blood. This CDR3 is CASSLNRDYGYTF. CDR3 nucleotide sequence: TGTGCCAGCAGCTTAAACAGGGACTATGGCTACACCTTC.